This T cell receptor (beta chain) was sequenced during a study of shared clonotypes between healthy human individuals. Looking at the study overall: Each donor's CD4 naive and CD4 memory cells filled three plates apiece, CD8 naive two, and CD8 memory one.

V lost 2 bases to trimming and J lost 6 bases, with 11 bases between them. CDR1 MNHEY and CDR2 SVGAGI come from the germline V gene. The CDR3 extends over 13 amino acids. A note on this clone: Its antigen is unknown.

The method was immunoSEQ multiplex PCR; TCRdb's version includes in-frame clones alone and lacks a portion of them. The table includes 2,500,000 or so clones, less than 95% detected once. Whole-study results and caveats: Depth was large, yet rarefaction showed that sorted-subset sequencing was incomplete. Larger estimated richness was generally seen in naive subsets than in memory subsets. Exclusively blood specimens were collected; tissue repertoires likely differ.

The chain has TRBV6-5 and TRBJ2-7, with D perhaps matching TRBD2 (6 bases). The specimen sequenced was naive CD4+ T cells from PBMCs. The subset is: CD45RA+ positively selected. The sequence was obtained from a man aged 18-30 years in good health. Some clones in this sample may be carry-over from other donors' samples. In DNA, the CDR3 is TGTGCCAGCAGTTACCGTCGGGGGTCCGAGCAGTACTTC. Translation gives CASSYRRGSEQYF.